This T cell receptor (beta chain) was retrieved from a study of Ad26.COV2.S vaccination and SARS-CoV-2 variants. Study in general: Participants got Ad26.COV2.S intramuscularly, once or twice 56 days apart. Study-wide findings and caveats: Researchers reported similar non-spike TCR breadth in vaccine and placebo recipients. An underestimation of total T cell responses may have resulted from the TCR breadth and depth analyses.

J lost 3 bases, V lost 4 bases, and 2 bases had no gene match. CDR1 is SEHNR, CDR2 FQNEAQ, per germline (reference sequence). The CDR3 totals 13 residues. Profiled with immunoSEQ multiplex PCR; TCRdb holds only in-frame clones, not every one. The data contain around 450,000 clones, 75% to 95% of them singletons. Treatment reported: over 15 received Ad26.COV2.S at low or high dose, single or two shots; several received placebo; per-sample allocation not given. The study sampled participants on day 63 after the first vaccine or placebo injection. Regarding this clone: Its antigen is undetermined.

This sequence was found in a person between 18 and 65 years old who received the Ad26.COV2.S COVID-19 vaccine or a placebo. The genes are TRBV7-9 and TRBJ1-2; 7 positions agree with TRBD1. The sample here was peripheral blood, taken in a trial of Ad26.COV2.S vaccine versus placebo. The CDR3 bases are TGTGCCAGCAGCTCAACAGGGGACTATGGCTACACCTTC. It encodes CASSSTGDYGYTF.